The entry below describes one TCR beta chain. The CDR3 extends over 14 amino acids. The germline gives CDR1 SGDLS, CDR2 YYNGEE. V dropped 7 bases and J dropped 4 bases, with 17 bases sitting between them. The data belong to a study of blood T cell repertoires in COVID-19. Study background: There were acute and convalescent COVID-19 samples, and they came from the United States, Italy and Spain. PBMCs, B-cell-depleted T cells, or T cells were the source of the cDNA or gDNA that made up the material.

In the original processing: Estimation of nucleated cell counts relied on the amplification of reference gene primers. Data came from immunoSEQ multiplex PCR; TCRdb stores just in-frame clones and leaves some out. V and J calls and clone size are those listed in that table; D and trimming were worked out from the DNA. The profile shows about 340,000 clones, about 90% of them singletons. This chain uses TRBV9 with TRBJ1-2; D remains ambiguous. The receptor was isolated from a woman in her late teens or twenties who had recovered from COVID-19. The sample taken for sequencing was peripheral blood. The CDR3: CASSRAGDLYGYTF. CDR3 DNA: TGTGCCAGCTCGCGGGCAGGCGACCTCTATGGCTACACCTTC.